This TCR beta chain appears in the sequencing data of a study of cytomegalovirus exposure and HLA in healthy donors. Vbeta (60) and Jbeta (13) primers were used in the PCR. Per the original methods: An analysis performed later counted 81 million or so unique TCR beta chains (around 11 million of them shared). The method was immunoSEQ multiplex PCR; TCRdb's version includes in-frame clones alone and lacks a portion of them. V and J calls and clone size are copied from that table; D and trimming were computed from the DNA. The data show 110,000 to 150,000 clones, 80% seen once. The germline gives CDR1 ENHRY, CDR2 SYGVKD. This CDR3 is 15 amino acids long.

This TCR was recovered from a male donor in good health and CMV-seronegative. The chain combines TRBV10-3 with TRBJ1-4, with a weak D call TRBD1 (6 bases). Sample: PBMCs. The CDR3 DNA is TGTGTCTCGGGGGGAGACGGGGGGGCTTCCGAAAAACTGTTTTTT. Encoded protein: CVSGGDGGASEKLFF.